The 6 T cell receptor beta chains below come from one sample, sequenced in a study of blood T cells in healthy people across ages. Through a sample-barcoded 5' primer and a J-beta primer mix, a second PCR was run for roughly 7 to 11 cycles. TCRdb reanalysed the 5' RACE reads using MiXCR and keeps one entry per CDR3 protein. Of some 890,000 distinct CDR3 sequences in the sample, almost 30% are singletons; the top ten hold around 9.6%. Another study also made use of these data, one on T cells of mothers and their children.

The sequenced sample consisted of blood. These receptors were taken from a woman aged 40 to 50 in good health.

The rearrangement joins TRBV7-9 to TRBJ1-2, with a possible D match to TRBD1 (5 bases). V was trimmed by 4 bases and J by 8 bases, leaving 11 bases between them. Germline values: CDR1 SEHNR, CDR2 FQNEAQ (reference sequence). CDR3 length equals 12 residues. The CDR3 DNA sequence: TGTGCCAGCAGCTGGGACGACCAGGGCTACACCTTC. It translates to CASSWDDQGYTF. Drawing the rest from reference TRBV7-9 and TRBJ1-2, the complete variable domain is DTGVSQNPRHKITKRGQNVTFRCDPISEHNRLYWYRQTLGQGPEFLTYFQNEAQLEKSRLLSDRFSAERPKGSFSTLEIQRTEQGDSAMYLCASSWDDQGYTFGSGTRLTVV.

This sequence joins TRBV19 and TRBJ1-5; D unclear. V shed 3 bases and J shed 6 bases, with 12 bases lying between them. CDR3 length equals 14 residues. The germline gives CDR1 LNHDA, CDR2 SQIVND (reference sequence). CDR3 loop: CASSMNIEGQPQHF. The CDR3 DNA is TGTGCCAGTAGTATGAATATCGAGGGTCAGCCCCAGCATTTT.

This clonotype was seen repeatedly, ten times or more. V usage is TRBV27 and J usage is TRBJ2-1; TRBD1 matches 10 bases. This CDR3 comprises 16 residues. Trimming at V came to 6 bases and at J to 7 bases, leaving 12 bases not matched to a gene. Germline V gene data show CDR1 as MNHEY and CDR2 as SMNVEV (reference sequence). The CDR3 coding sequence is TGTGCCAGCAGATCAGCCGGGACAGGGGAAGGTAATGAGCAGTTCTTC. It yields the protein CASRSAGTGEGNEQFF.

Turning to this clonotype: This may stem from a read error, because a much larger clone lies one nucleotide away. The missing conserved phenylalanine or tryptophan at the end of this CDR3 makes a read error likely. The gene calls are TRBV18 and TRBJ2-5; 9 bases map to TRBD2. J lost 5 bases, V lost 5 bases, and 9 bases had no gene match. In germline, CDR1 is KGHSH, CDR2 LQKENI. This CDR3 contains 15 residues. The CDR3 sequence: CASSSGLAVGETQYC. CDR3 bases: TGTGCCAGCTCATCGGGACTAGCAGTGGGTGAGACCCAGTACTGC.

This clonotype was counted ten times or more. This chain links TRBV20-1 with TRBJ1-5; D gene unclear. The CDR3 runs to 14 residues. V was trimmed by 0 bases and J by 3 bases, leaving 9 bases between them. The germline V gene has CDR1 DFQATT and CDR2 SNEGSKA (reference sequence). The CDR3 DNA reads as TGCAGTGCTAGAGAAGCCCAATACAATCAGCCCCAGCATTTT. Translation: CSAREAQYNQPQHF.

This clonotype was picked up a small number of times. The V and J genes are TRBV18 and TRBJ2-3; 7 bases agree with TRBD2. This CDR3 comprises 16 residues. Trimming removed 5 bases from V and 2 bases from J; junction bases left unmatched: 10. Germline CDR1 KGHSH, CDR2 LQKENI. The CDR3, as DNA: TGTGCCAGCTCAACCAGGACTAGATCCTACACAGATACGCAGTATTTT. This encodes CASSTRTRSYTDTQYF.